This T cell receptor beta chain was profiled in a study of blood T cells in healthy people across ages. General study results and limits: CMV status of donors was not determined, possibly confounding expanded clonotype changes. Among T cells, TCR beta diversity per million cells dropped roughly linearly as age rose.

A second roughly 6 to 11 cycle PCR used barcoded and J-beta primers. TCRdb reprocessed the 5' RACE reads with MiXCR, giving one entry per CDR3 protein. The repertoire has some 1 million distinct CDR3 sequences, 40% to 50% of them found once; the top ten carry 18%. This clonotype was detected only once. Its cognate antigen is unknown. Sequenced input: blood. The receptor comes from a woman aged 60-70 years in good health.

The CDR3 nucleotides read TGCAGTGCTCAGTCAGACGTGAACACCGGGGAGCTGTTTTTT. Residues: CSAQSDVNTGELFF. The chain carries TRBV20-1 and TRBJ2-2; D call uncertain. CDR3 length: 14 amino acids. The germline V gene has CDR1 DFQATT and CDR2 SNEGSKA (reference sequence). Trimming removed 5 bases from V and 1 base from J, with 11 bases in between.